These T cell receptor beta chains were read from a single sample in a study of cytomegalovirus exposure and HLA in healthy donors. Profiled with immunoSEQ multiplex PCR; TCRdb holds only in-frame clones, not every one. The sample holds approximately 110,000 clones, less than 70% seen once. The sample comprised PBMCs. These receptors came from a woman aged 25-40 years in good health and CMV-seronegative. CDR3s include the opening cysteine and the closing phenylalanine or tryptophan. A D gene is named only where the DNA matches it firmly. The size field is filled for only some rows; it gives once, few, many or a size class.

TRBD1,TRBV30,TRBJ2-1,.,CAWRGRGQGLLF,TGTGCCTGGAGGGGGAGGGGACAGGGGCTTCTCTTC
.,TRBV28,TRBJ1-5,.,CASSSTGSSQPQHF,TGTGCCAGCAGCTCAACAGGGTCCTCGCAACCCCAGCATTTT
TRBD2,TRBV11-2,TRBJ2-3,.,CASSLLSGRASSDTQYF,TGTGCCAGCAGCTTACTTAGCGGGAGGGCCAGTTCTGATACGCAGTATTTT
.,TRBV21-1,TRBJ1-1,.,CASSKDCQGLMNTEAFF,TGTGCCAGCAGCAAAGATTGCCAGGGCCTAATGAACACTGAAGCTTTCTTT
.,TRBV5-1,TRBJ2-7,.,CASSLQPQVIDEQYF,TGCGCCAGCAGCTTACAGCCCCAGGTAATCGACGAGCAGTACTTC
.,TRBV5-6,TRBJ2-7,.,CASSGLLALGQYF,TGTGCCAGCAGCGGACTCCTCGCCCTTGGGCAGTACTTC
TRBD1,TRBV27,TRBJ2-7,.,CASKQGGWVDEQYF,TGTGCCAGCAAGCAAGGGGGCTGGGTGGACGAGCAGTACTTC
TRBD1,TRBV13,TRBJ2-7,.,CASSDRDRRNSYEQYF,TGTGCCAGCAGCGACCGGGACAGGCGAAACTCCTACGAGCAGTACTTC
TRBD1,TRBV7-8,TRBJ2-3,.,CASSLAGTGDHDTQYF,TGTGCCAGCAGCTTGGCCGGGACAGGGGACCACGATACGCAGTATTTT
.,TRBV6-6,TRBJ2-3,.,CASSYLSGSTDTQYF,TGTGCCAGCAGTTACCTGTCAGGAAGCACAGATACGCAGTATTTT
.,TRBV18,TRBJ1-5,.,CASSPDGLNQPQHF,TGTGCCAGCTCACCGGACGGACTAAATCAGCCCCAGCATTTT
TRBD2,TRBV7-8,TRBJ2-1,once,CASSPQGLAGAYNEQFF,TGTGCCAGCAGCCCTCAAGGGCTAGCGGGAGCATACAATGAGCAGTTCTTC
.,TRBV4-1,TRBJ1-3,.,CASSQEVARAGNTIYF,TGCGCCAGCAGCCAAGAAGTAGCCAGGGCTGGAAACACCATATATTTT